The clone carrying this T cell receptor (beta chain) was found many times. Antigen specificity is unknown. The lymph nodes were axillary draining lymph nodes from breast cancer patients. In TCRdb, the multiplex PCR reads were re-called with MiXCR into one record per CDR3 protein. This sample has about 89,000 distinct CDR3 sequences, with around 30% found just once. This CDR3 has 13 amino acids. Germline CDR1 is MNHEY and CDR2 is SVGAGI. Between the trimmed V and J ends, which lost 5 bases and 6 bases, there was a span of 10 bases. The sample comes from a study of breast tumors, draining lymph nodes, adjacent tissues. General observations from the study: Compared with lymph nodes, tumors were less diverse; compared with nontumor tissue, more.

The origin of this receptor is a female donor with breast cancer. Some clones in this sample may be carry-over from other donors' samples. Sequences were obtained from axillary lymph node tissue. The V gene is TRBV6-5, the J gene TRBJ2-2; a weak D match, TRBD2 (6 bases). Here the CDR3 reads CASSGTSSGELFF. As DNA, the CDR3 is TGTGCCAGCAGTGGCACTAGCTCCGGGGAGCTGTTTTTT.